The present TCR beta chain was sequenced within a study of a mutant IDH1 vaccine in newly diagnosed glioma. Study overall: Most had both radiotherapy and temozolomide beforehand; others had only one. Study results and caveats: Any relationship between pseudoprogression and changes in top peripheral T cell clonotypes seemed absent.

Remarks on this clone: The antigen is undetermined.

Sequencing used immunoSEQ multiplex PCR; TCRdb keeps in-frame clones, though not all of them. The data hold roughly 60,000 clones, with 80% observed a single time. The germline CDR1 and CDR2 sequences are MNHEY and SVGAGI. The CDR3 has 15 residues. Trimming stripped 6 bases from V and 0 bases from J, with 12 bases between. Time point in this sample: week 23, last vaccination. Topical imiquimod was applied with each vaccine dose, which held 300 ug of mutant IDH1 20-mer peptide. New IDH1-mutant, ATRX-lost WHO grade 3 or 4 astrocytomas occurred in donors. This material consisted of PBMCs, taken from a glioma patient whose treatment included an IDH1 peptide vaccine. The J gene is TRBJ1-3, the V gene TRBV6-5; TRBD1 is a possible D gene (5 bases). This TCR derives from a middle-aged man with glioma. CDR3: CASSPVGGSGNTIYF. CDR3 nucleotide sequence: TGTGCCAGCAGCCCCGTGGGGGGCTCTGGAAACACCATATATTTT.